The sequence of this T cell receptor beta chain was determined in a study of blood T cell repertoires in COVID-19. Study-wide background: The United States, Italy and Spain provided the acute and convalescent COVID-19 samples.

The V end was cut by 7 bases, the J end by 3 bases, with 12 bases between. CDR3 length: 13 amino acids. CDR1 and CDR2 from the germline V gene are MNHEY and SMNVEV (reference sequence). In the authors' workflow: Amplification from reference gene primers served as the basis for estimated nucleated cell counts. Sequencing was performed with immunoSEQ multiplex PCR; in TCRdb, only in-frame clones are kept and a portion is missing. That table is the source of V, J and clone size, and D and trimming were worked out from the DNA. The data hold about 120,000 clones, with roughly 91% observed a single time. This clonotype was sampled from a man in his fifties or sixties with COVID-19, enrolled during active disease. V is TRBV27 and J is TRBJ1-1; D gene unclear. Material: peripheral blood. DNA of the CDR3: TGTGCCAGCAAACGTCGGAGTTACACTGAAGCTTTCTTT. This codes for CASKRRSYTEAFF.